This TCR beta chain was profiled in a study of blood T cell repertoires in COVID-19. The protocol was immunoSEQ multiplex PCR, while the TCRdb copy is restricted to in-frame clones and leaves out a portion. The data show tens of thousands of clones, roughly 80% seen once. The CDR3 spans 13 residues. Germline CDR1 is ENHRY and CDR2 is SYGVKD. V lost 8 bases, J lost 2 bases, and 12 bases lay in between. This receptor was obtained from a human donor in a cohort sampled during active COVID-19. The chain has TRBV10-3 and TRBJ2-5, with D possibly TRBD2 on 6 matching bases. The source material was peripheral blood. Written as DNA, the CDR3 is TGTGCCATCGCGGGAACAGAACAAGAGACCCAGTACTTC. It yields the protein CAIAGTEQETQYF.